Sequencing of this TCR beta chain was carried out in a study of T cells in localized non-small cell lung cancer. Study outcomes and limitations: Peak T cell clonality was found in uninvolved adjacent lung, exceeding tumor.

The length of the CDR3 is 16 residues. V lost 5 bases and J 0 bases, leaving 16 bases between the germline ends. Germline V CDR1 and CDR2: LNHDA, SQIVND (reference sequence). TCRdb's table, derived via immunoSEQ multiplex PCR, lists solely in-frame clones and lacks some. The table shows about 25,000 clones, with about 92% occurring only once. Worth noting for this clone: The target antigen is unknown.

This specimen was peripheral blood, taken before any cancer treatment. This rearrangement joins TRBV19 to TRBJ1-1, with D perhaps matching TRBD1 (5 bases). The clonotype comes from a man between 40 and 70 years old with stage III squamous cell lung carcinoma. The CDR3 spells CASSPRWDLLNTEAFF. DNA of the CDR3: TGTGCCAGTAGTCCGAGGTGGGACCTTTTGAACACTGAAGCTTTCTTT.